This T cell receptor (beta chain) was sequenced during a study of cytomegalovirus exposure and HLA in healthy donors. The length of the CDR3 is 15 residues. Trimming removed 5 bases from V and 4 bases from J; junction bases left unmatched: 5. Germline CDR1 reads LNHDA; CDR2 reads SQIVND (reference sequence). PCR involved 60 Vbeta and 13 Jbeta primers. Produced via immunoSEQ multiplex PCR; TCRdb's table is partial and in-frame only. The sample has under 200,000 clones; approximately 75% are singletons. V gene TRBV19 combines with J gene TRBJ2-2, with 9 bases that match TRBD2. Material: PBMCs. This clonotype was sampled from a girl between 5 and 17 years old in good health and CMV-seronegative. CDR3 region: CASSLIAGVTGELFF. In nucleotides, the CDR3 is TGTGCCAGTAGTTTAATAGCGGGGGTCACCGGGGAGCTGTTTTTT.